The 20 T cell receptor beta chains reported below all come from one sample, sequenced in a study of T cell responses to AZD1222 COVID-19 vaccine. Profiled with immunoSEQ multiplex PCR; TCRdb holds only in-frame clones, not every one. The table has around 130,000 clones, about 85% seen once. The starting material was peripheral blood, obtained on day 0 of AZD1222 vaccination. The source of these receptors is an adult in good health.

V gene TRBV9 combines with J gene TRBJ1-1; no definite D call. Germline values: CDR1 SGDLS, CDR2 YYNGEE. The CDR3 contains 13 residues. Trimming stripped 0 bases from V and 2 bases from J, with 5 bases between. CDR3 DNA: TGTGCCAGCAGCGTAGATGGCAACACTGAAGCTTTCTTT. Its translation is CASSVDGNTEAFF. Supplemented by reference TRBV9 and TRBJ1-1, the full variable domain reads DSGVTQTPKHLITATGQRVTLRCSPRSGDLSVYWYQQSLDQGLQFLIQYYNGEERAKGNILERFSAQQFPDLHSELNLSSLELGDSALYFCASSVDGNTEAFFGQGTRLTVV.

This chain links TRBV28 with TRBJ1-5; the D is unclear. Germline CDR1 is MDHEN and CDR2 is SYDVKM. V shed 5 bases and J shed 4 bases, with 18 bases lying between them. This CDR3 comprises 16 residues. In DNA form, the CDR3 reads TGTGCCAGCAGTCCGCCCGGATGGTTGCGGAATCAGCCCCAGCATTTT. Translated: CASSPPGWLRNQPQHF. The complete variable domain, with remaining parts taken from reference TRBV28 and TRBJ1-5, reads DVKVTQSSRYLVKRTGEKVFLECVQDMDHENMFWYRQDPGLGLRLIYFSYDVKMKEKGDIPEGYSVSREKKERFSLILESASTNQTSMYLCASSPPGWLRNQPQHFGDGTRLSIL.

V is TRBV6-1 and J is TRBJ2-2; 7 nucleotides agree with TRBD1. This CDR3 has 17 residues. V lost 4 bases, J lost 13 bases, and 21 bases stayed unmatched. Germline values: CDR1 MNHNS, CDR2 SASEGT. The CDR3 DNA sequence: TGTGCCAGCAGTGCGGCCGGGACAGAATCCCACCGGGGTGTGCTGTTTTTT. It is translated as CASSAAGTESHRGVLFF.

This chain uses TRBV7-2 with TRBJ1-2; D may be TRBD1 (5 bases). CDR3 length: 14 residues. The V gene lost 5 bases and the J gene lost 8 bases, with 18 bases spanning the gap. Germline CDR1 is SGHTA and CDR2 is FQGNSA. The CDR3 coding sequence is TGTGCCAGCAGCGTAACTCCATCGGGGGAGGGCTACACCTTC. Translated: CASSVTPSGEGYTF. The full variable domain, with the rest looked up from reference TRBV7-2 and TRBJ1-2, is GAGVSQSPSNKVTEKGKDVELRCDPISGHTALYWYRQSLGQGLEFLIYFQGNSAPDKSGLPSDRFSAERTGGSVSTLTIQRTQQEDSAVYLCASSVTPSGEGYTFGSGTRLTVV.

The chain joins TRBV25-1 to TRBJ1-6; tentatively, D is TRBD1 (6 bases). Germline-derived CDR1 and CDR2 are MGHDK and SYGVNS. With 2 bases removed from V and 8 bases from J, the gap between germline ends came to 19 bases. CDR3 size: 17 residues. Here the CDR3 DNA reads TGTGCCAGCAGTGAAAGGCGGCAGGGGCCAGGCCATTCACCCCTCCACTTT. Protein: CASSERRQGPGHSPLHF.

The chain links TRBV7-9 to TRBJ2-1, with TRBD1 identical over 7 bases. The ends lost 5 bases at V and 5 bases at J; junction bases unmatched: 9. There are 15 residues in the CDR3. Germline V gene sequence: CDR1 SEHNR, CDR2 FQNEAQ (reference sequence). The CDR3 DNA reads as TGTGCCAGCAGCGAGGCCGGGACAGACCACAATGAGCAGTTCTTC. Translation: CASSEAGTDHNEQFF.

The chain uses TRBV6-5 and TRBJ1-5; TRBD1 agrees at 7 bases. In germline, CDR1 is MNHEY, CDR2 SVGAGI. The CDR3 loop spans 15 amino acids. V trimming: 0 bases; J trimming: 7 bases; junction bases outside the gene matches: 6. The CDR3 nucleotides are TGTGCCAGCAGTTACTCGAGGCAGGGGGACCAGCCCCAGCATTTT. This gives the protein CASSYSRQGDQPQHF.

This chain links TRBV6-5 with TRBJ1-1; D remains unclear. V lost 6 bases, J lost 3 bases, and 11 bases lay in between. CDR3 length: 13 amino acids. The germline V gene encodes CDR1 MNHEY and CDR2 SVGAGI. CDR3 sequence reads: CASSGEADTEAFF. The CDR3 nucleotides are TGTGCCAGCAGCGGGGAAGCAGACACTGAAGCTTTCTTT.

The V call is TRBV9, the J call TRBJ1-5; no clear D. Trimming took off 0 bases at V and 2 bases at J, with 6 bases between the two ends. Germline V CDR1 and CDR2: SGDLS, YYNGEE. CDR3 length: 14 residues. The CDR3 DNA reads as TGTGCCAGCAGCGTAGGATGGGGCAATCAGCCCCAGCATTTT. Translated, it gives CASSVGWGNQPQHF. The full variable domain, in which reference TRBV9 and TRBJ1-5 provide the parts outside the CDR3, is DSGVTQTPKHLITATGQRVTLRCSPRSGDLSVYWYQQSLDQGLQFLIQYYNGEERAKGNILERFSAQQFPDLHSELNLSSLELGDSALYFCASSVGWGNQPQHFGDGTRLSIL.

The chain links TRBV3-1 (or the pseudogene TRBV3-2) to TRBJ1-2; D gene ambiguous. Trimming took 6 bases from V and 2 from J, leaving 10 bases between them. This CDR3 contains 13 residues. Germline lookup yields CDR1 LGHDT and CDR2 YNNKEL (reference sequence). CDR3 DNA: TGTGCCAGCAGTCCGGCGGGGAACTATGGCTACACCTTC. Protein sequence: CASSPAGNYGYTF.

V gene TRBV7-2 combines with J gene TRBJ2-2; 12 bases map to TRBD1. The CDR3 sequence is 17 residues long. V trimming: 5 bases; J trimming: 3 bases; junction bases outside the gene matches: 7. Germline CDR1 is SGHTA and CDR2 is FQGNSA. CDR3 amino acids: CASSKMGQGAYTGELFF. CDR3 nucleotide sequence: TGTGCCAGCAGCAAGATGGGACAGGGGGCCTACACCGGGGAGCTGTTTTTT.

The rearrangement links TRBV6-5 to TRBJ1-1; D not resolved. The CDR3 extends over 14 amino acids. V was clipped by 7 bases and J by 10 bases, with 22 bases between them. The germline gives CDR1 MNHEY, CDR2 SVGAGI. This chain's CDR3 is CASTPGLPGLGAFF. DNA of the CDR3: TGTGCCAGCACCCCCGGGCTCCCTGGACTAGGAGCTTTCTTT.

This clone has only one observation. The chain employs TRBV14 and TRBJ1-1, with TRBD1 as a possible D gene (6 bases). In germline, CDR1 is SGHDN, CDR2 FVKESK. The CDR3 covers 14 residues. The ends were cut back, 4 bases at V and 1 base at J, with 10 bases in the middle. The CDR3 bases are TGTGCCAGCAGCCCGCCGGGGGCGAACACTGAAGCTTTCTTT. It yields the protein CASSPPGANTEAFF.

This rearrangement joins TRBV12-3 or TRBV12-4 to TRBJ1-2; 8 bases fit TRBD1. The CDR3 has 13 residues. V gave up 6 bases and J gave up 6 bases; unmatched junction bases: 6. The DNA of the CDR3 is TGTGCCAGCAGGCTCGGACAGGGAAATGGCTACACCTTC. It translates to CASRLGQGNGYTF.

V usage is TRBV6-5 and J usage is TRBJ1-6, with TRBD1 identical over 9 bases. This CDR3 has 15 residues. V lost 2 bases and J lost 6; bases outside the gene matches: 2. Germline V gives CDR1 MNHEY, CDR2 SVGAGI. Here the CDR3 DNA reads TGTGCCAGCAGTTACGGGACAGGGATTAATTCACCCCTCCACTTT. It translates to CASSYGTGINSPLHF.

The gene calls are TRBV9 and TRBJ1-3; weak D call: TRBD1 (5 bases). Trimming shortened V by 0 bases and J by 2 bases, and 15 bases separated the two germline ends. Germline V gene sequence: CDR1 SGDLS, CDR2 YYNGEE. This CDR3 region has 17 residues. The CDR3 DNA follows: TGTGCCAGCAGCGTAGGATCCTCGGGGGTTACTGGAAACACCATATATTTT. Residues: CASSVGSSGVTGNTIYF.

This clone was seen once. This sequence joins TRBV9 and TRBJ1-1; no clear D. Germline V gene sequence: CDR1 SGDLS, CDR2 YYNGEE. V was trimmed by 4 bases and J by 0 bases, leaving 13 bases between them. This CDR3 spans 15 amino acids. Written as DNA, the CDR3 is TGTGCCAGCAGCTTCCAGGCGATCATGAACACTGAAGCTTTCTTT. Amino acid sequence: CASSFQAIMNTEAFF. Full variable domain (remainder filled in from reference TRBV9 and TRBJ1-1): DSGVTQTPKHLITATGQRVTLRCSPRSGDLSVYWYQQSLDQGLQFLIQYYNGEERAKGNILERFSAQQFPDLHSELNLSSLELGDSALYFCASSFQAIMNTEAFFGQGTRLTVV.

This clone appeared a few times. The chain combines TRBV28 with TRBJ2-6; D remains ambiguous. The CDR3 is made up of 16 amino acids. CDR1 is MDHEN, CDR2 SYDVKM, per germline. Trimming removed 6 bases at V and 0 bases at J, with 12 bases between. The DNA of the CDR3 is TGTGCCAGCAGCCCACCCATAGGCTCTGGGGCCAACGTCCTGACTTTC. This translates into CASSPPIGSGANVLTF.

With respect to this clone: The sample carries other DNA sequences with the same CDR3. CDR3 sequence (DNA): TGTGCCAGCAGTGAAGGATTTAGCAATCAGCCCCAGCATTTT. Protein: CASSEGFSNQPQHF. The V and J genes are TRBV2 and TRBJ1-5; D remains ambiguous. V lost 1 base, J lost 0 bases, and 4 bases lay in between. The CDR3 totals 14 residues. Germline-derived CDR1 and CDR2 are SNHLY and FYNNEI.

This chain connects TRBV4-1 to TRBJ2-3; 10 nucleotides agree with TRBD2. Per germline, CDR1 MGHRA and CDR2 YSYEKL. The CDR3 covers 15 residues. Unmatched junction bases numbered 5, after V lost 4 bases and J lost 4 bases. In DNA form, the CDR3 reads TGCGCCAGCAGCCTCCTAGCGGGGGCGGCAGATACGCAGTATTTT. Amino acid sequence: CASSLLAGAADTQYF.